This TCR beta chain emerged from a study of T cell responses to AZD1222 COVID-19 vaccine. The CDR3 is made up of 14 amino acids. Trimming took 5 bases from V and 2 from J; bases not matched to a gene: 0. Germline values: CDR1 SEHNR, CDR2 FQNEAQ (reference sequence). Comment on this clone: The antigen is not known.

Study-level points and caveats: In a largely white British group with more females than males, clonal diversity was possibly underestimated.

Profiling relied on immunoSEQ multiplex PCR, and the TCRdb table lists in-frame clones only, not all of them. The table has about 66,000 clones, around 74% seen once. The source of this sequence is an adult in good health. The V call is TRBV7-9, the J call TRBJ2-6; 7 bases align to TRBD2. The sample consisted of peripheral blood, taken on day 0 of MenACWY control vaccination. CDR3 region: CASSRGAGANVLTF. For the CDR3, the DNA is TGTGCCAGCAGCCGGGGGGCTGGGGCCAACGTCCTGACTTTC.